The 19 T cell receptor beta chains below all came from one sample that was sequenced in a study of blood T cell repertoires in COVID-19. The repertoire was sequenced with immunoSEQ multiplex PCR; TCRdb's copy has only in-frame clones and lacks some. The sample holds roughly 240,000 clones; less than 90% are singletons and the top ten take around 4.5%. Sequencing was performed on peripheral blood. Receptors were obtained from a man aged 60 to 75 who had recovered from COVID-19.

This sequence joins TRBV12-3 or TRBV12-4 and TRBJ2-7, with no clear D. This CDR3 comprises 11 residues. V was pared by 5 bases and J by 6 bases, with 8 bases between. This chain's CDR3 is CASSRLGEQYF. The CDR3 DNA is TGTGCCAGCAGTAGGCTAGGCGAGCAGTACTTC.

The V call is TRBV11-2, the J call TRBJ2-7, with 10 nucleotides matching TRBD1. Germline assignment: CDR1 SGHAT and CDR2 FQNNGV. The CDR3 covers 15 residues. V shed 5 bases and J 2 bases; nucleotides not matched to a gene: 6. The CDR3 DNA follows: TGTGCCAGCAGCCTTAGGGGACAGGGGACCTACGAGCAGTACTTC. Translated, it gives CASSLRGQGTYEQYF.

V usage is TRBV5-1 and J usage is TRBJ2-7; 8 bases are shared with TRBD2. CDR1 is SGHRS and CDR2 is YFSETQ in the germline V gene. There are 14 residues in the CDR3. J was trimmed by 3 bases and V by 5 bases; bases with no gene match: 7. In nucleotides, the CDR3 is TGCGCCAGCAGGTTAGGGCGGGGGGACTACGAGCAGTACTTC. The encoded protein is CASRLGRGDYEQYF. The full variable domain, its missing parts supplied by reference TRBV5-1 and TRBJ2-7, is KAGVTQTPRYLIKTRGQQVTLSCSPISGHRSVSWYQQTPGQGLQFLFEYFSETQRNKGNFPGRFSGRQFSNSRSEMNVSTLELGDSALYLCASRLGRGDYEQYFGPGTRLTVT.

The chain is built from TRBV4-1 and TRBJ2-3; D gene ambiguous. V was trimmed by 3 bases and J by 1 base, leaving 5 bases between them. The CDR3 totals 13 residues. Germline V lookup: CDR1 MGHRA, CDR2 YSYEKL. The DNA of the CDR3 is TGCGCCAGCAGCCATCTTGGCACAGATACGCAGTATTTT. It is translated as CASSHLGTDTQYF.

Ten or more counts support this clone. This sequence joins TRBV6-4 and TRBJ1-2; weak D call: TRBD1 (5 bases). Trimming took 6 bases from V and 0 from J, leaving 8 bases between them. Germline V lookup: CDR1 MRHNA, CDR2 SNTAGT. This CDR3 has 13 residues. The CDR3: CASRDTANYGYTF. The CDR3 nucleotides are TGTGCCAGCAGGGACACAGCTAACTATGGCTACACCTTC.

This clone was counted a few times. The V call is TRBV19, the J call TRBJ2-7; a possible D gene is TRBD1 (5 bases). Germline CDR1 is LNHDA and CDR2 is SQIVND (reference sequence). V gave up 2 bases and J gave up 2 bases, with 13 bases separating them. The CDR3 runs 15 residues. CDR3 in DNA: TGTGCCAGTAGTATAAGGCGGCAGGGTGCCTACGAGCAGTACTTC. Its protein is CASSIRRQGAYEQYF.

This rearrangement joins TRBV29-1 to TRBJ2-1, with TRBD2 identical over 8 bases. The CDR3 is 14 residues long. After removal of 4 bases from V and 6 bases from J, the junction contained 8 bases not matched to a gene. Germline V gene data show CDR1 as SQVTM and CDR2 as ANQGSEA. In DNA, the CDR3 is TGCAGCGTTGGGGCCGGGGGGGACTTCAATGAGCAGTTCTTC. This translates into CSVGAGGDFNEQFF.

This clone was recorded a few times. This chain joins TRBV14 and TRBJ2-5; 9 bases match TRBD1. The V gene end was trimmed by 4 bases and the J gene end by 0 bases; junction bases not matched to a gene: 12. Germline loops: CDR1 SGHDN, CDR2 FVKESK. The CDR3 is made up of 18 amino acids. CDR3 sequence (DNA): TGTGCCAGCAGCCGAGGGACAGGGAAACGTGGGGACCAAGAGACCCAGTACTTC. Protein product: CASSRGTGKRGDQETQYF.

The V gene is TRBV28, the J gene TRBJ2-7; no firm D call. V was pared by 6 bases and J by 0 bases, with 12 bases between. Per germline, CDR1 MDHEN and CDR2 SYDVKM. The CDR3 contains 14 residues. CDR3 sequence reads: CASRIGESSYEQYF. In DNA form, the CDR3 reads TGTGCCAGCAGAATCGGAGAGAGCTCCTACGAGCAGTACTTC.

The chain carries TRBV5-1 and TRBJ2-1, with 11 bases that match TRBD2. The germline V gene encodes CDR1 SGHRS and CDR2 YFSETQ. CDR3 size: 17 residues. V trimming: 3 bases; J trimming: 8 bases; junction bases outside the gene matches: 13. CDR3 region: CASSSSTLSGRGDEQFF. The CDR3 region has the DNA TGCGCCAGCAGCTCTTCGACCCTTAGCGGGAGGGGAGATGAGCAGTTCTTC.

This clone appeared a single time. This sequence joins TRBV12-5 and TRBJ2-2; possibly TRBD2 for D (6 bases). The ends were cut back, 4 bases at V and 2 bases at J, with 11 bases in the middle. The germline V gene has CDR1 LGHNT and CDR2 FRNRAP. This CDR3 contains 15 residues. DNA of the CDR3: TGTGCTAGTGGTTGGGTCGGGGGAAACACCGGGGAGCTGTTTTTT. This sequence encodes CASGWVGGNTGELFF.

The chain has TRBV27 and TRBJ2-3; perhaps TRBD2 as D (6 bases). Germline loops: CDR1 MNHEY, CDR2 SMNVEV (reference sequence). The V gene lost 1 base and the J gene lost 2 bases, with 19 bases spanning the gap. The CDR3 runs 18 residues. The CDR3 nucleotides read TGTGCCAGCAGTTTATTAGCCCCCGGGGCGGGGCCCACAGATACGCAGTATTTT. Amino acid sequence: CASSLLAPGAGPTDTQYF.

The chain links TRBV6-6 to TRBJ1-1, with D uncertain. From germline, CDR1 is MNHNY and CDR2 SVGAGI (reference sequence). V dropped 7 bases and J dropped 10 bases, with 22 bases sitting between them. This CDR3 region has 14 residues. This CDR3 reads CASNSPEAGRVAFF. CDR3 DNA: TGTGCCAGCAACTCCCCTGAGGCGGGTAGGGTAGCTTTCTTT.

The chain recombines TRBV2 with TRBJ1-4; TRBD1 matches at 9 bases. The germline CDR1 and CDR2 sequences are SNHLY and FYNNEI. The CDR3 runs to 15 residues. With V trimmed by 6 bases and J by 6 bases, 8 bases remained unmatched. The CDR3 DNA sequence: TGTGCCAGCAGGTTACCGGGACAGGGTCATGAAAAACTGTTTTTT. It is translated as CASRLPGQGHEKLFF.

This clone has only one observation. The J gene is TRBJ2-3, the V gene TRBV19, with D perhaps TRBD2 (5 bases). The germline V gene has CDR1 LNHDA and CDR2 SQIVND (reference sequence). V lost 4 bases and J 5 bases, leaving 10 bases between the germline ends. The CDR3 totals 13 residues. Written as DNA, the CDR3 is TGTGCCAGTAGTAACACACGGGGAGATACGCAGTATTTT. Translated: CASSNTRGDTQYF.

The chain has TRBV6-4 and TRBJ2-4; 14 bases match TRBD2. The J segment lost 7 bases and the V segment lost 5 bases, leaving 7 bases of the junction unmatched. Germline V gene lookup returns CDR1 MRHNA and CDR2 SNTAGT. This CDR3 spans 16 amino acids. CDR3 loop: CASSTGTSGGRNIQYF. CDR3 DNA sequence: TGTGCCAGCAGTACCGGGACTAGCGGGGGTCGGAACATTCAGTACTTC.

This chain connects TRBV3-1 (or the pseudogene TRBV3-2) to TRBJ2-3, with D possibly matching TRBD2 (7 bases). V was pared by 1 base and J by 4 bases, with 12 bases between. CDR1 is LGHDT, CDR2 YNNKEL, per germline (reference sequence). The CDR3 runs 15 residues. DNA of the CDR3: TGTGCCAGCAGCCAAGGGGCGGGGGCCTCAGATACGCAGTATTTT. Its translation is CASSQGAGASDTQYF.

This chain joins TRBV5-6 and TRBJ1-6; TRBD1 matches at 11 bases. The V gene's germline CDR1 is SGHDT and CDR2 YYEEEE. With 4 bases clipped from V and 14 bases from J, the junction kept 11 bases outside the gene matches. The CDR3 length is 15 residues. As DNA, the CDR3 is TGTGCCAGCAGCCCTGGGGACAGGGGGGGAAGGACCCTCCACTTT. It codes for CASSPGDRGGRTLHF.

The V and J genes are TRBV6-6 and TRBJ2-7; 8 bases agree with TRBD2. V lost 5 bases to trimming and J lost 6 bases; unmatched junction nucleotides: 9. CDR1 is MNHNY, CDR2 SVGAGI, per germline (reference sequence). The length of the CDR3 is 14 residues. The chain's CDR3 is CASSPRGAQGEQYF. The CDR3 DNA follows: TGTGCCAGCAGTCCGCGGGGGGCACAGGGCGAGCAGTACTTC.